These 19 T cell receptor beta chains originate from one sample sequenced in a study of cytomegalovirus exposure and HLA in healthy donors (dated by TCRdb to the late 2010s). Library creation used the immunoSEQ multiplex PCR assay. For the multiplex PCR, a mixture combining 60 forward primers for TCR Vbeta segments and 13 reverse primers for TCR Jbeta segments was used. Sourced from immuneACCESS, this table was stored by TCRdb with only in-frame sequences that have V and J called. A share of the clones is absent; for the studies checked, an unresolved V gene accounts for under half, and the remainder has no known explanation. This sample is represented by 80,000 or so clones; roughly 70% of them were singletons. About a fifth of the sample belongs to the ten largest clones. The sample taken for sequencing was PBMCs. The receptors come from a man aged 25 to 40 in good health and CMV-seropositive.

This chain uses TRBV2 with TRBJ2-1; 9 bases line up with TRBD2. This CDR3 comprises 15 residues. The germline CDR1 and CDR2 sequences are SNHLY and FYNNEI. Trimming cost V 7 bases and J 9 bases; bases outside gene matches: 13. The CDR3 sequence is CASTLMASGKGEQFF. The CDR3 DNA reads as TGTGCCAGCACCTTGATGGCTAGCGGGAAGGGTGAGCAGTTCTTC.

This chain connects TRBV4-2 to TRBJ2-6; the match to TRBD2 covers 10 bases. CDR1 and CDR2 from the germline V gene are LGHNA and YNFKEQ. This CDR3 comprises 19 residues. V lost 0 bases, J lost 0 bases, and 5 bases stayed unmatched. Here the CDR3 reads CASSQDWVAGGSGANVLTF. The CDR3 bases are TGTGCCAGCAGCCAAGATTGGGTAGCGGGGGGCTCTGGGGCCAACGTCCTGACTTTC.

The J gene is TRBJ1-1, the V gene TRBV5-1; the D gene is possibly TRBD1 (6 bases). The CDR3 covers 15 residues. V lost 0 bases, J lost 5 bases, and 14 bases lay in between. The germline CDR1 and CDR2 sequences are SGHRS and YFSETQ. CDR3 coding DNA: TGCGCCAGCAGCTTGGAGGTACAGGGAGCGACTGAAGCTTTCTTT. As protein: CASSLEVQGATEAFF.

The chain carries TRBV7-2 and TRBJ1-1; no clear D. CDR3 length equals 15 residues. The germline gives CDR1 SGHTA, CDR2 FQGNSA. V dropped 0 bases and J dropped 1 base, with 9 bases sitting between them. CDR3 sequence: CASSLARVENTEAFF. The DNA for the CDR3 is TGTGCCAGCAGCTTAGCGAGGGTGGAGAACACTGAAGCTTTCTTT.

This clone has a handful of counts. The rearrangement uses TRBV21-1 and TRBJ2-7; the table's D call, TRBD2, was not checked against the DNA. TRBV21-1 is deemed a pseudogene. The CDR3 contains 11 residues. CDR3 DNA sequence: TGTGCCAGCTTAAACGGGAGCGAGCAGTACTTC. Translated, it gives CASLNGSEQYF.

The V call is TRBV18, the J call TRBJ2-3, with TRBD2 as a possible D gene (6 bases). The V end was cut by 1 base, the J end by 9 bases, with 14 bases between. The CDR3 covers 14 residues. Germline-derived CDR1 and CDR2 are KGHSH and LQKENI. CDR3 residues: CASSPLGSSGTQYF. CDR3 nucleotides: TGTGCCAGCTCACCACTCGGGAGCTCCGGAACGCAGTATTTT.

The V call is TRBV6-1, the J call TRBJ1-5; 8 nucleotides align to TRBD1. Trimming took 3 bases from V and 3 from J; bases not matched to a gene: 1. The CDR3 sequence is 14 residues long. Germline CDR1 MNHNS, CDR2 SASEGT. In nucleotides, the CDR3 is TGTGCCAGCAGTGACAGGGGGCTCAATCAGCCCCAGCATTTT. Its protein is CASSDRGLNQPQHF.

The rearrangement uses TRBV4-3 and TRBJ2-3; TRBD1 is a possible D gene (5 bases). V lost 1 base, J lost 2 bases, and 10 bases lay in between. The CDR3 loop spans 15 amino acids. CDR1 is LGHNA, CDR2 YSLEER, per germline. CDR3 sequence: CASSQAGHPTDTQYF. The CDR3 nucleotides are TGCGCCAGCAGCCAAGCTGGACACCCCACAGATACGCAGTATTTT.

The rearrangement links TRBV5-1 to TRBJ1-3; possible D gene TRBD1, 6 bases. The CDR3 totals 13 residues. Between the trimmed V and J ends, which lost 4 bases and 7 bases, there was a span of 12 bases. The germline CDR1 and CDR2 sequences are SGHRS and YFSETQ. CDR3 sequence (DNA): TGCGCCAGCAGCGCGGAGGGGGGGAACACCATATATTTT. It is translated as CASSAEGGNTIYF. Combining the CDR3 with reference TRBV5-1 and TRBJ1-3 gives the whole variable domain KAGVTQTPRYLIKTRGQQVTLSCSPISGHRSVSWYQQTPGQGLQFLFEYFSETQRNKGNFPGRFSGRQFSNSRSEMNVSTLELGDSALYLCASSAEGGNTIYFGEGSWLTVV.

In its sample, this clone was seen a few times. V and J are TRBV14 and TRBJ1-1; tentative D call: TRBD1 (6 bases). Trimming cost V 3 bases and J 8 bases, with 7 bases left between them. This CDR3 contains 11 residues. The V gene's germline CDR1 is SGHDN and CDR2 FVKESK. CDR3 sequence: CASSHTGEAFF. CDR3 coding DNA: TGTGCCAGCAGCCACACAGGGGAAGCTTTCTTT.

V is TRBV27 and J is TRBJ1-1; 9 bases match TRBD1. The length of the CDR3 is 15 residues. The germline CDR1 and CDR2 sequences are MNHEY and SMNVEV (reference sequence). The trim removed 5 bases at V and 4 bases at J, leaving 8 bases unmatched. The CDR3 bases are TGTGCCAGCAGTCAAAACAGGGGGCTCGGCACTGAAGCTTTCTTT. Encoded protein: CASSQNRGLGTEAFF.

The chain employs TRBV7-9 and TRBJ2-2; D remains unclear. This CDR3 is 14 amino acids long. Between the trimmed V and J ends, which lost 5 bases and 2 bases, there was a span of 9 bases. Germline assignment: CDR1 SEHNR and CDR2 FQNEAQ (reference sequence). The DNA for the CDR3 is TGTGCCAGCAGCATACGCGTCAACACCGGGGAGCTGTTTTTT. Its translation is CASSIRVNTGELFF. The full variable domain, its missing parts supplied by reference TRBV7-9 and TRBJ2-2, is DTGVSQNPRHKITKRGQNVTFRCDPISEHNRLYWYRQTLGQGPEFLTYFQNEAQLEKSRLLSDRFSAERPKGSFSTLEIQRTEQGDSAMYLCASSIRVNTGELFFGEGSRLTVL.

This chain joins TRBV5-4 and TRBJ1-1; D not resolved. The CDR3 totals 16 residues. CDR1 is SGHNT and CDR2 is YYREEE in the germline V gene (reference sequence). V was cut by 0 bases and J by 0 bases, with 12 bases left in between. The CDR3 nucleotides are TGTGCCAGCAGCTTGGCCGGGAACAACATGAACACTGAAGCTTTCTTT. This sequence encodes CASSLAGNNMNTEAFF. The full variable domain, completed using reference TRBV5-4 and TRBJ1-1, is ETGVTQSPTHLIKTRGQQVTLRCSSQSGHNTVSWYQQALGQGPQFIFQYYREEENGRGNFPPRFSGLQFPNYSSELNVNALELDDSALYLCASSLAGNNMNTEAFFGQGTRLTVV.

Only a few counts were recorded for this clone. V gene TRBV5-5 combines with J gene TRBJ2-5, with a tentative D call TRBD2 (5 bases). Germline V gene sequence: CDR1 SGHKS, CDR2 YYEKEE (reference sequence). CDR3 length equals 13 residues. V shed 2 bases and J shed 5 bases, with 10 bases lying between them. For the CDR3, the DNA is TGTGCCAGCAGCTTTGAGTCTAGCGAGACCCAGTACTTC. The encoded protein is CASSFESSETQYF.

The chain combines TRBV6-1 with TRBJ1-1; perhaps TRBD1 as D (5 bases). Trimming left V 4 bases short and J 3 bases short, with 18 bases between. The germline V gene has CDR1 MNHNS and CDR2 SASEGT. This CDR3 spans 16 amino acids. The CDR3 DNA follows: TGTGCCAGCAGTGGGGGCAGATCGTATTATGACACTGAAGCTTTCTTT. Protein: CASSGGRSYYDTEAFF.

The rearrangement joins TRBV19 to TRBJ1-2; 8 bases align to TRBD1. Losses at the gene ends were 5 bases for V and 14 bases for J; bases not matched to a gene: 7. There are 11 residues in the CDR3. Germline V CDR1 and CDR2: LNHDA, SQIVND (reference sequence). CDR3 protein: CASSSDRVRTF. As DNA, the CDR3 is TGTGCCAGTAGTTCGGACAGGGTGAGGACCTTC. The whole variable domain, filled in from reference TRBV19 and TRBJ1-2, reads DGGITQSPKYLFRKEGQNVTLSCEQNLNHDAMYWYRQDPGQGLRLIYYSQIVNDFQKGDIAEGYSVSREKKESFPLTVTSAQKNPTAFYLCASSSDRVRTFGSGTRLTVV.

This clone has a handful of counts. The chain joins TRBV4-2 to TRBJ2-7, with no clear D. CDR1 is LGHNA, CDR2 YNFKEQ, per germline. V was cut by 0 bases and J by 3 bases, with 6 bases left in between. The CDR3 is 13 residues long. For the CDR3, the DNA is TGTGCCAGCAGCCAAGAAGCCCGCTACGAGCAGTACTTC. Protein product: CASSQEARYEQYF.

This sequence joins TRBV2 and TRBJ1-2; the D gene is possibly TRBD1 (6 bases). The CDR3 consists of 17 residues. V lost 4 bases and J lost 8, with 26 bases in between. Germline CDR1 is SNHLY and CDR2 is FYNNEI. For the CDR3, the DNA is TGTGCCAGCAGTGGAGATTATCTCAGGGGCTCCCAGCGCGGCTACACCTTC. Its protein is CASSGDYLRGSQRGYTF. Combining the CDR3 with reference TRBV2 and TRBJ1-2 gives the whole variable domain EPEVTQTPSHQVTQMGQEVILRCVPISNHLYFYWYRQILGQKVEFLVSFYNNEISEKSEIFDDQFSVERPDGSNFTLKIRSTKLEDSAMYFCASSGDYLRGSQRGYTFGSGTRLTVV.

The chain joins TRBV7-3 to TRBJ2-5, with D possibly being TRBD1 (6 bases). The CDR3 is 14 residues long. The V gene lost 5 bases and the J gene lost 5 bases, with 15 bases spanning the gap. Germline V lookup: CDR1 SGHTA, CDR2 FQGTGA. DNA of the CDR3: TGTGCCAGCAGCCCACAGGGTAGAGGTGAGACCCAGTACTTC. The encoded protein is CASSPQGRGETQYF.